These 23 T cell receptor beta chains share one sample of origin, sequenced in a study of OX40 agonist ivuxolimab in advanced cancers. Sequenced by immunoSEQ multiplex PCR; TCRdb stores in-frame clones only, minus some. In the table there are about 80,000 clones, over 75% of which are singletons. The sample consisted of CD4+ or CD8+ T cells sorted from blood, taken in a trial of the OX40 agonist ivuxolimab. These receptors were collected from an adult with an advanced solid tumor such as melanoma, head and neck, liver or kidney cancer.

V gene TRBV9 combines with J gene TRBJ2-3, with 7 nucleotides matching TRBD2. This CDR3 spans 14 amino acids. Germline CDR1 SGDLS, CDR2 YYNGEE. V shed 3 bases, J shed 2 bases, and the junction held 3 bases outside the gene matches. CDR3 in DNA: TGTGCCAGCAGCGGCAGCGGGGCCACAGATACGCAGTATTTT. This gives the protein CASSGSGATDTQYF.

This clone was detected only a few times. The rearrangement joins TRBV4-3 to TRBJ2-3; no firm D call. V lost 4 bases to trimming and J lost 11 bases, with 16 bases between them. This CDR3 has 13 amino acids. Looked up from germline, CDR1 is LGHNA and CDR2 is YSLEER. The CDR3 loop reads CASSLSTGDGQYF. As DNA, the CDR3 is TGCGCCAGCAGCCTCTCGACTGGGGATGGGCAGTATTTT.

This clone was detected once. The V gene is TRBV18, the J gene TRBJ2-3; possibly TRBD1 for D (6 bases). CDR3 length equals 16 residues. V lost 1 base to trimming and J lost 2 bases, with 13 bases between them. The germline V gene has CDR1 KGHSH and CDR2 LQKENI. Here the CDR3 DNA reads TGTGCCAGCTCACCACTGGCGACAGGACCCACAGATACGCAGTATTTT. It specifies CASSPLATGPTDTQYF.

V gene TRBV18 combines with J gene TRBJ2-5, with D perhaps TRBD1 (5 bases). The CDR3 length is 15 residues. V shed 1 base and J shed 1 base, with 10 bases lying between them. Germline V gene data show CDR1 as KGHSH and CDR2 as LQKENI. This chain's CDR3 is CASSPQGFVQETQYF. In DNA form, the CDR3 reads TGTGCCAGCTCACCACAGGGGTTTGTCCAAGAGACCCAGTACTTC.

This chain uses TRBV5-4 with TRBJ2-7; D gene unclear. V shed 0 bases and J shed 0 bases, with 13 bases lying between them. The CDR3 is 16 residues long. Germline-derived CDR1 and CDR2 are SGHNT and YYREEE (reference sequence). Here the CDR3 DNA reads TGTGCCAGCAGCTTGGCGGGCTTGTACCTCTCCTACGAGCAGTACGTC. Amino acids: CASSLAGLYLSYEQYV.

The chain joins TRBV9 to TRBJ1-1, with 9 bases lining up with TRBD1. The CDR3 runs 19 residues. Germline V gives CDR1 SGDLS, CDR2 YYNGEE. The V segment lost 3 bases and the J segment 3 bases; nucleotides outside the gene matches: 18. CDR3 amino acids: CASSAKGDRANSVHTEAFF. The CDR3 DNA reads TGTGCCAGCAGCGCTAAAGGGGACAGGGCTAATTCGGTGCACACTGAAGCTTTCTTT.

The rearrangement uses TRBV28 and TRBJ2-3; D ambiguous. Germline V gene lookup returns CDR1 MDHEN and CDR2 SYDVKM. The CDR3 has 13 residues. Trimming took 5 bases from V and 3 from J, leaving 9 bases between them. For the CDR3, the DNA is TGTGCCAGCAGTATTACGGCAACAGATACGCAGTATTTT. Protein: CASSITATDTQYF.

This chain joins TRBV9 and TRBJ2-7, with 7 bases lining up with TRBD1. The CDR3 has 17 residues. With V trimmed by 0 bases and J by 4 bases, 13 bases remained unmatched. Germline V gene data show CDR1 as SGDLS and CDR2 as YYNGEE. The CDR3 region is CASSVGTQQGFEYEQYF. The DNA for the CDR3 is TGTGCCAGCAGCGTAGGAACCCAACAGGGGTTCGAGTACGAGCAGTACTTC.

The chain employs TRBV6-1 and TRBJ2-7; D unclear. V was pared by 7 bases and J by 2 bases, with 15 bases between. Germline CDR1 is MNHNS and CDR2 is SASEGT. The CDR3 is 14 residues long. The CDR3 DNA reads TGTGCCAGCATTTTCGAAAACGGCCCCTACGAGCAGTACTTC. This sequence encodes CASIFENGPYEQYF.

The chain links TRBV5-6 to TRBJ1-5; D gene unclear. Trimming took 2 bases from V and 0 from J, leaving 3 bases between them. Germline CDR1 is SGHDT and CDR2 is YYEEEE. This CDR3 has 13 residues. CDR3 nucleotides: TGTGCCAGCAGCTTTTTTAGCAATCAGCCCCAGCATTTT. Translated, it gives CASSFFSNQPQHF.

CDR3 sequence (DNA): TGTGCCAGCAGCGAGGGACATTCTTACGAGCAGTACTTC. Protein product: CASSEGHSYEQYF. The V call is TRBV7-2, the J call TRBJ2-7; D perhaps matches TRBD1 (6 bases). The CDR3 spans 13 residues. Germline V gene data show CDR1 as SGHTA and CDR2 as FQGNSA. The germline V and J ends were trimmed by 5 bases and 4 bases, with 12 bases remaining between them.

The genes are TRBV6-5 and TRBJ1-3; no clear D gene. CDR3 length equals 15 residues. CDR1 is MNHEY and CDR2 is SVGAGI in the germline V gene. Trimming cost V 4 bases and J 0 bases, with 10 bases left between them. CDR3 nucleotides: TGTGCCAGCAGTTTCCAACCTGACTCTGGAAACACCATATATTTT. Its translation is CASSFQPDSGNTIYF.

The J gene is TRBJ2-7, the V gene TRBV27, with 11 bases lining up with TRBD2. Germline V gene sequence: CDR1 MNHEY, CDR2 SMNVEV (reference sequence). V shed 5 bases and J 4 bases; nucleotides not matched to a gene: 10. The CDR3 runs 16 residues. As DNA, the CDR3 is TGTGCCAGCAGTCCGTTAGCGGGAGGGCAGTGGTACGAGCAGTACGTC. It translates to CASSPLAGGQWYEQYV.

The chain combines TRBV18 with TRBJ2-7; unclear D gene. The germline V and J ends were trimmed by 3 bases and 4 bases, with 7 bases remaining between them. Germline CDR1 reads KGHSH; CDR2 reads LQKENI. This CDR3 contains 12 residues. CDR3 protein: CASSPRRYEQYF. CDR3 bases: TGTGCCAGCTCACCTCGCCGATACGAGCAGTACTTC.

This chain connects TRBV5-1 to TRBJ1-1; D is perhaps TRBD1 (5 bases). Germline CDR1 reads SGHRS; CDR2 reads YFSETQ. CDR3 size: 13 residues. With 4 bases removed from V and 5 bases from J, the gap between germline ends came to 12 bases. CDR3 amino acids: CASSPEGWTEAFF. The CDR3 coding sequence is TGCGCCAGCAGCCCGGAGGGGTGGACTGAAGCTTTCTTT. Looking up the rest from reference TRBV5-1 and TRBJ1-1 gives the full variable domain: KAGVTQTPRYLIKTRGQQVTLSCSPISGHRSVSWYQQTPGQGLQFLFEYFSETQRNKGNFPGRFSGRQFSNSRSEMNVSTLELGDSALYLCASSPEGWTEAFFGQGTRLTVV.

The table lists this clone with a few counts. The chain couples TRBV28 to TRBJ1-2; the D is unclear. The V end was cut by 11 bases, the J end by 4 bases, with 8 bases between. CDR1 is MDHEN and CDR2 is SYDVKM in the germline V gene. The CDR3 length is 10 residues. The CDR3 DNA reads TGTGCCGTTCGATTCTATGGCTACACCTTC. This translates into CAVRFYGYTF.

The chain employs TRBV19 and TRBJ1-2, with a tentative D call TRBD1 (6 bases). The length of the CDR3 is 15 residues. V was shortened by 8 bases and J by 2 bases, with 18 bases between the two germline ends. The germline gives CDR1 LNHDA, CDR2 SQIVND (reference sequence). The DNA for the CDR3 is TGTGCCAGTCGAACCCCCGGACAGAGCAACTATGGCTACACCTTC. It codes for CASRTPGQSNYGYTF.

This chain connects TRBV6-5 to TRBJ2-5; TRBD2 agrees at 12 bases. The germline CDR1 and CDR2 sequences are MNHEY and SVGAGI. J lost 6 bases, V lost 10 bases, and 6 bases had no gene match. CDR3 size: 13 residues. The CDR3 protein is CATKTSGSKTQYF. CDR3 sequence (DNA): TGTGCCACCAAGACTAGCGGGAGCAAGACCCAGTACTTC.

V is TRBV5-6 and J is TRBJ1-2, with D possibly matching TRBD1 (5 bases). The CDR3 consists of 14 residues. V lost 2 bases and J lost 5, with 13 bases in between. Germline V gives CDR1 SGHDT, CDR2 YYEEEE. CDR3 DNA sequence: TGTGCCAGCAGCTTAAGACAGAGATGGTATGGCTACACCTTC. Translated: CASSLRQRWYGYTF.

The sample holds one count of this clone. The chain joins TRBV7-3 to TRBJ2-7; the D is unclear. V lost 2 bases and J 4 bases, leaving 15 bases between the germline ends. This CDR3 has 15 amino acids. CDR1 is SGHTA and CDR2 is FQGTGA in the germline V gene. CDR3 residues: CASSLRSVDGYEQYF. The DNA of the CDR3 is TGTGCCAGCAGCTTACGCTCTGTTGACGGGTACGAGCAGTACTTC.

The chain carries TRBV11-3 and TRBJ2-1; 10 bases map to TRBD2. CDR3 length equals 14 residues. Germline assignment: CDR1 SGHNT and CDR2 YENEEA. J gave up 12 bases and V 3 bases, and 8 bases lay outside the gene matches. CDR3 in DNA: TGTGCCAGCAGCTTCGGGACTAGCGAGGTGCCGCAGTTCTTC. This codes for CASSFGTSEVPQFF.

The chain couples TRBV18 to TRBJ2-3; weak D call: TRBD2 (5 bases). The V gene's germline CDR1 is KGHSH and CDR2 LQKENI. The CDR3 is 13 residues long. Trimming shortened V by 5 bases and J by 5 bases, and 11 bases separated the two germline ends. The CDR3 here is CASSIRGRDTQYF. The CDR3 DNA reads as TGTGCCAGCTCAATTCGGGGTAGAGATACGCAGTATTTT.

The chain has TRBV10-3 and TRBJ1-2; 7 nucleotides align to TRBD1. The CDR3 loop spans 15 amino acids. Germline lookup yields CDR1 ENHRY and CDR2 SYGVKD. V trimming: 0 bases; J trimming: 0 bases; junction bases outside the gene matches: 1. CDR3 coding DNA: TGTGCCATCAGTGAGTCTACAGGGGCTAACTATGGCTACACCTTC. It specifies CAISESTGANYGYTF.